These 20 T cell receptor beta chains share one sample of origin, sequenced in a study of cytomegalovirus exposure and HLA in healthy donors. The PCR employed 60 Vbeta primers together with 13 Jbeta primers. Only in-frame clones appear in the TCRdb table, and some are missing; sequencing was by immunoSEQ multiplex PCR. The record lists 130,000 or so clones, of which the ten most abundant hold roughly 2%. The sample was PBMCs. The source of these receptors is a woman aged 18-29 years in good health and CMV-seronegative.

The chain couples TRBV5-5 to TRBJ2-5, with 10 bases aligning to TRBD2. CDR1 is SGHKS and CDR2 is YYEKEE in the germline V gene (reference sequence). This CDR3 contains 14 residues. After removal of 4 bases from V and 4 bases from J, the junction contained 4 bases not matched to a gene. In DNA form, the CDR3 reads TGTGCCAGCAGCACGGGACTAGCGACAGAGACCCAGTACTTC. This translates into CASSTGLATETQYF.

The chain carries TRBV7-6 and TRBJ2-2; TRBD2 agrees at 10 bases. V was clipped by 4 bases and J by 1 base; unmatched bases: 3. This CDR3 has 16 residues. Germline CDR1 reads SGHVS; CDR2 reads FNYEAQ. The CDR3: CASSSRLAGNTGELFF. In nucleotides, the CDR3 is TGTGCCAGCAGCTCGAGACTAGCGGGGAACACCGGGGAGCTGTTTTTT.

The rearrangement uses TRBV30 and TRBJ2-1; 9 bases map to TRBD2. With 5 bases clipped from V and 9 bases from J, the junction kept 8 bases outside the gene matches. Germline V lookup: CDR1 GTSNPN, CDR2 SVGIG (reference sequence). This CDR3 spans 13 amino acids. The CDR3 sequence: CAWVAGGGSEQFF. CDR3 in DNA: TGTGCCTGGGTGGCGGGAGGGGGTAGTGAGCAGTTCTTC.

This chain links TRBV4-3 with TRBJ2-1; tentative D call: TRBD1 (5 bases). The V and J ends lost 4 bases and 5 bases respectively, with 15 bases between them. CDR1 and CDR2 (germline): LGHNA, YSLEER. The CDR3 is 15 amino acids. The CDR3 here is CASSPYARTNNEQFF. In DNA form, the CDR3 reads TGCGCCAGCAGCCCCTACGCACGGACAAACAATGAGCAGTTCTTC.

This sequence joins TRBV6-4 and TRBJ2-5; possibly TRBD2 for D (5 bases). The germline V gene encodes CDR1 MRHNA and CDR2 SNTAGT. V lost 3 bases, J lost 5 bases, and 10 bases lay in between. The CDR3 covers 13 residues. The CDR3 loop is CASSEVRGETQYF. Here the CDR3 DNA reads TGTGCCAGCAGTGAGGTCAGAGGGGAGACCCAGTACTTC.

The genes are TRBV11-3 and TRBJ2-3, with 9 nucleotides matching TRBD2. This CDR3 has 14 residues. The V gene's germline CDR1 is SGHNT and CDR2 YENEEA. The V segment lost 2 bases and the J segment 4 bases; nucleotides outside the gene matches: 1. This CDR3 reads CASSLRGRADTQYF. CDR3 DNA: TGTGCCAGCAGCTTACGCGGGAGGGCAGATACGCAGTATTTT.

The chain uses TRBV7-6 and TRBJ1-1; D uncertain. CDR3 size: 11 residues. Germline lookup yields CDR1 SGHVS and CDR2 FNYEAQ. Trimming left V 5 bases short and J 6 bases short, with 7 bases between. Here the CDR3 reads CASSPLAEAFF. CDR3 DNA: TGTGCCAGCAGCCCCCTCGCTGAAGCTTTCTTT.

The V call is TRBV6-1, the J call TRBJ2-7; D gene unclear. The CDR3 totals 12 residues. The V gene lost 8 bases and the J gene lost 2 bases, with 10 bases spanning the gap. Per the germline V gene, CDR1 is MNHNS and CDR2 is SASEGT. CDR3 residues: CASRAFTYEQYF. CDR3 in DNA: TGTGCCAGCCGCGCCTTCACCTACGAGCAGTACTTC.

Comments on this clone: At one end the junction does not follow the germline gene, possibly because of a read error. The rearrangement uses TRBV10-1 and TRBJ2-5; 7 nucleotides agree with TRBD1. This CDR3 contains 11 residues. Germline V gene data show CDR1 as WNHNN and CDR2 as SYGVQD (reference sequence). CDR3 DNA: TGCGCCAGCAGTGAGTCAGGGGGCCTAAACTTC. It codes for CASSESGGLNF.

This chain links TRBV5-6 with TRBJ2-5; 10 bases align to TRBD2. This CDR3 contains 17 residues. Germline CDR1 is SGHDT and CDR2 is YYEEEE. The ends lost 1 base at V and 4 bases at J; junction bases unmatched: 10. The CDR3 DNA follows: TGTGCCAGCAGCTTGCCTAGCGGGAGTTTTACTGGAGAGACCCAGTACTTC. Translated: CASSLPSGSFTGETQYF.

Remarks on this clone: One junction end does not reproduce the germline sequence, and a read error may be involved. Other nucleotide sequences in the sample specify the same CDR3. The V and J genes are TRBV9 and TRBJ1-4; D not resolved. The germline V gene encodes CDR1 SGDLS and CDR2 YYNGEE. The CDR3 is 14 residues long. CDR3 region: CASSPISTNEKLFF. In nucleotides, the CDR3 is TGTGCCAGCAGCCCCATTTCAACTAATGAGAAACTGTTTTTT.

V usage is TRBV7-2 and J usage is TRBJ2-5; no reliable D call. With 3 bases removed from V and 1 base from J, the gap between germline ends came to 9 bases. Germline V CDR1 and CDR2: SGHTA, FQGNSA. CDR3 length equals 14 residues. CDR3 in amino acids: CASSLQTSQETQYF. Here the CDR3 DNA reads TGTGCCAGCAGCTTGCAGACTTCCCAAGAGACCCAGTACTTC.

V gene TRBV11-1 combines with J gene TRBJ2-1; D is possibly TRBD2 (7 bases). CDR3 length equals 13 residues. The ends were cut back, 1 base at V and 8 bases at J, with 9 bases in the middle. CDR1 is SGHAT, CDR2 FQDESV, per germline (reference sequence). The CDR3 nucleotides are TGTGCCAGCAGCTTAGGGGGGGGCGATGAGCAGTTCTTC. Its translation is CASSLGGGDEQFF.

V gene TRBV11-2 combines with J gene TRBJ2-2; 9 bases agree with TRBD2. CDR3 length equals 13 residues. After removal of 5 bases from V and 7 bases from J, the junction contained 2 bases not matched to a gene. From germline, CDR1 is SGHAT and CDR2 FQNNGV. CDR3 DNA: TGTGCCAGCAGCGCGGGGGGGAGCGGGGAGCTGTTTTTT. Its translation: CASSAGGSGELFF.

The rearrangement joins TRBV10-2 to TRBJ1-1; D is uncertain. Germline CDR1 is WSHSY and CDR2 is SAAADI. The CDR3 totals 13 residues. V lost 4 bases and J 4 bases, leaving 10 bases between the germline ends. CDR3: CASSGTSSTEAFF. For the CDR3, the DNA is TGCGCCAGCAGTGGTACCTCGAGCACTGAAGCTTTCTTT.

V and J are TRBV7-2 and TRBJ1-1; the D gene is possibly TRBD1 (6 bases). The V end was cut by 2 bases, the J end by 3 bases, with 7 bases between. The CDR3 covers 13 residues. The germline V gene has CDR1 SGHTA and CDR2 FQGNSA. The CDR3 sequence: CASSLQGHTEAFF. CDR3 DNA sequence: TGTGCCAGCAGCTTACAGGGGCACACTGAAGCTTTCTTT.

This chain links TRBV6-1 with TRBJ1-6, with D unclear. The CDR3 extends over 15 amino acids. CDR1 is MNHNS and CDR2 is SASEGT in the germline V gene. V was shortened by 1 base and J by 2 bases, with 6 bases between the two germline ends. The CDR3 DNA is TGTGCCAGCAGTGAAGGGAGCGCCTATAATTCACCCCTCCACTTT. Its translation is CASSEGSAYNSPLHF.

For this clone: Relative to the germline gene, one junction end is altered; a read error may explain this. V gene TRBV28 combines with J gene TRBJ1-5; D perhaps matches TRBD1 (6 bases). This CDR3 is built from 14 residues. CDR1 is MDHEN and CDR2 is SYDVKM in the germline V gene. The CDR3 DNA sequence: TGTGCCGGCAGTTCTCAGGGGTCCAATTGGGCCCAGCATTTT. Translated, it gives CAGSSQGSNWAQHF.

This sequence joins TRBV11-3 and TRBJ1-1; D may be TRBD1 (6 bases). The CDR3 is 12 residues long. Germline V gene data show CDR1 as SGHNT and CDR2 as YENEEA. Trimming took 4 bases from V and 12 from J, leaving 15 bases between them. CDR3 sequence: CASSYSDRRPFF. The CDR3 DNA reads as TGTGCCAGCAGCTACTCTGACAGGAGACCTTTCTTT.

Concerning this clone: In the same sample, other DNA sequences code for this CDR3. CDR3 sequence reads: CASSYGTGLSGNTIYF. CDR3 bases: TGTGCCAGCAGTTACGGGACAGGGCTCTCTGGAAACACCATATATTTT. The rearrangement joins TRBV6-5 to TRBJ1-3; 9 bases are a match to TRBD1. V was pared by 2 bases and J by 0 bases, with 2 bases of the junction left unmatched. Looked up from germline, CDR1 is MNHEY and CDR2 is SVGAGI. The CDR3 has 16 amino acids.